This is a list of T cell receptor beta chains from one sample in a study of PD-L1 blockade in urothelial cancer. Clones were sequenced by immunoSEQ multiplex PCR, and TCRdb holds only the in-frame ones, with some missing. The sample has just under 30,000 clones; around 87% are singletons. The sequencing here drew on PBMCs, taken around atezolizumab (anti-PD-L1) treatment. The receptors shown here come from a man aged 50-60 years with urothelial cancer. Both conserved end residues are part of each CDR3. Fields, in order: V gene, CDR3 protein.

v_call: TRBV4-1
cdr3_aa: CASSPTGGFNSPLHF

v_call: TRBV19
cdr3_aa: CASSPGTDLVNTIYF

v_call: TRBV10-3
cdr3_aa: CAISGPEGGGPSGTDTQYF

v_call: TRBV9
cdr3_aa: CASSTESGSYNEQFF

v_call: TRBV12-5
cdr3_aa: CASGLEDEQFF

v_call: TRBV30
cdr3_aa: CAWERLDTGELFF

v_call: TRBV7-9
cdr3_aa: CASSPGHHNTEAFF

v_call: TRBV14
cdr3_aa: CASSQRGITGVAGGNSPLHF

v_call: TRBV6-6
cdr3_aa: CASSHRDSLDTQYF

v_call: TRBV5-5
cdr3_aa: CASSRQGADTGELFF

v_call: TRBV27
cdr3_aa: CASKLQGTYEQYF

v_call: TRBV9
cdr3_aa: CASSVEGDRNTIYF

v_call: TRBV29-1
cdr3_aa: CSVEEAGGVKGYTF

v_call: TRBV6-1
cdr3_aa: CASSEGLAGGQDTQYF

v_call: TRBV28
cdr3_aa: CASSTSWENYEQYF

v_call: TRBV12-5
cdr3_aa: CASGLARVKNTDTQYF

v_call: TRBV18
cdr3_aa: CASSLRDSDTEAFF

v_call: TRBV7-3
cdr3_aa: CASSSPGLAANEQFF

v_call: TRBV29-1
cdr3_aa: CSVGGGRTDTQYF

v_call: TRBV2
cdr3_aa: CASRQGNNYGYTF

v_call: TRBV4-3
cdr3_aa: CASSPGHIGFDPFF

v_call: TRBV5-6
cdr3_aa: CASSRGQLNTEAFF

v_call: TRBV2
cdr3_aa: CASSADRLGGEQYF

v_call: TRBV5-1
cdr3_aa: CASSLGQAGTEAFF

v_call: TRBV6-6
cdr3_aa: CASSYLRQGITYEQYF

v_call: TRBV27
cdr3_aa: CASSPDYGSGTGEQFF

v_call: TRBV2
cdr3_aa: CASSGFSGSHWREQYF

v_call: TRBV15
cdr3_aa: CATSRPGGNYGYTF

v_call: TRBV7-2
cdr3_aa: CASSGGGRGDTQYF

v_call: TRBV7-2
cdr3_aa: CASSARERSSYEQYF

v_call: TRBV2
cdr3_aa: CASSRDNSAGDTIYF

v_call: TRBV11-2
cdr3_aa: CASSLEEGWSYEQYF

v_call: TRBV13
cdr3_aa: CASSPAHSGEIYNEQFF

v_call: TRBV30
cdr3_aa: CASTVKLGLGNTIYF

v_call: TRBV11-3
cdr3_aa: CASRYQGSGELFF

v_call: TRBV6-5
cdr3_aa: CASSYTGMNTEAFF

v_call: TRBV27
cdr3_aa: CASGRNPLSGNTIYF

v_call: TRBV6-5
cdr3_aa: CASSQGTGSSYEQYF

v_call: TRBV5-1
cdr3_aa: CASSTGTSLFRGYTF

v_call: TRBV29-1
cdr3_aa: CSAKKAMGGPEQYF

v_call: TRBV29-1
cdr3_aa: CSVEDQDAGELFF

v_call: TRBV9
cdr3_aa: CASSFSTGKLANVLTF

v_call: TRBV9
cdr3_aa: CASSVGSGAYNEQFF

v_call: TRBV11-2
cdr3_aa: CASSFGQGFRNTEAFF

v_call: TRBV11-2
cdr3_aa: CASSTPGQGAYNEQFF

v_call: TRBV18
cdr3_aa: CASSPPTREVGANVLTF

v_call: TRBV12-5
cdr3_aa: CASGLGQGFMNTEAFF

v_call: TRBV4-3
cdr3_aa: CASSQDILAGGRQFF

v_call: TRBV6-5
cdr3_aa: CASSLGLAVPELFF

v_call: TRBV7-2
cdr3_aa: CASSRGGRVITGNEQFF

v_call: TRBV5-1
cdr3_aa: CASSFRNRGSYGYTF

v_call: TRBV4-1
cdr3_aa: CASSQETGGASYNSPLHF

v_call: TRBV11-2
cdr3_aa: CASSPTSGGANSYEQYF

v_call: TRBV7-9
cdr3_aa: CASSLAWSGYNEQFF

v_call: TRBV6-1
cdr3_aa: CASSSAGYEQYF

v_call: TRBV27
cdr3_aa: CASSSGLAGATDTQYF

v_call: TRBV6-5
cdr3_aa: CASSLAGGPRETQYF

v_call: TRBV2
cdr3_aa: CASSAGQYNYGYTF

v_call: TRBV19
cdr3_aa: CASRPGQGNSPLHF